This TCR beta chain was recorded in a study of blood T cells in healthy people across ages. Study context: Per two T cells, template switching captured roughly one barcoded beta molecule.

This clonotype was counted a few times. Primers used in a second PCR of roughly 6 to 12 cycles were a sample-barcoded 5' primer and a J-beta primer mix. Sequencing recovered at least 3 million CDR3-containing paired-end reads from each sample. Each CDR3 protein gets one entry after TCRdb re-called the 5' RACE reads with MiXCR. The profile shows around 940,000 distinct CDR3 sequences, approximately 50% of them singletons. The sequencing input was blood. This receptor was identified in a woman aged 55 to 70 in good health.

The CDR3 loop is CASSPDPGGMYQETQYF. CDR3 DNA sequence: TGCGCCAGCAGCCCCGACCCAGGCGGCATGTACCAAGAGACCCAGTACTTC. The chain couples TRBV4-1 to TRBJ2-5, with D hard to call. Trimming stripped 4 bases from V and 0 bases from J, with 18 bases between. The CDR3 sequence is 17 residues long. Germline V gene data show CDR1 as MGHRA and CDR2 as YSYEKL.